The 20 T cell receptor beta chains listed next were all sequenced from one sample in a study of blood T cell repertoires in COVID-19. Data came from immunoSEQ multiplex PCR; TCRdb stores just in-frame clones and leaves some out. The table lists 200,000 to 300,000 clones, more than 80% of them singletons. Sequencing was carried out using peripheral blood. Every receptor here comes from a woman aged 40 to 55 with acute or convalescent COVID-19.

V is TRBV5-1 and J is TRBJ1-2, with TRBD1 as a possible D gene (6 bases). Germline CDR1 reads SGHRS; CDR2 reads YFSETQ. Trimming pared 4 bases from V and 4 bases from J, leaving 17 bases between. The CDR3 covers 15 residues. Here the CDR3 reads CASSLQTGKGYGYTF. The CDR3 DNA sequence: TGCGCCAGCAGCCTTCAAACAGGGAAGGGCTATGGCTACACCTTC.

The chain couples TRBV27 to TRBJ1-1; 8 bases match TRBD1. This CDR3 is built from 12 residues. The germline V gene encodes CDR1 MNHEY and CDR2 SMNVEV (reference sequence). The ends lost 6 bases at V and 5 bases at J; junction bases unmatched: 2. The CDR3 region is CASSRGRTEAFF. The CDR3 DNA reads as TGTGCCAGCAGCAGGGGGCGAACTGAAGCTTTCTTT.

The V gene is TRBV10-1, the J gene TRBJ1-3; 9 bases are shared with TRBD1. This CDR3 region has 15 residues. V was clipped by 3 bases and J by 7 bases; unmatched bases: 7. Germline V gives CDR1 WNHNN, CDR2 SYGVQD (reference sequence). CDR3 loop: CASSDGTGNGNTIYF. In DNA, the CDR3 is TGCGCCAGCAGTGATGGGACAGGGAACGGGAACACCATATATTTT.

The J gene is TRBJ1-4, the V gene TRBV25-1; D is ambiguous. This CDR3 has 13 residues. Trimming cost V 6 bases and J 8 bases, with 13 bases left between them. Germline V gene lookup returns CDR1 MGHDK and CDR2 SYGVNS. This CDR3 reads CASRSGPGEKLFF. DNA for the CDR3: TGTGCCAGCAGATCCGGGCCGGGGGAAAAACTGTTTTTT.

V and J are TRBV5-1 and TRBJ2-7; TRBD1 matches at 11 bases. CDR3 length: 14 amino acids. The ends lost 3 bases at V and 6 bases at J; junction bases unmatched: 5. Per germline, CDR1 SGHRS and CDR2 YFSETQ. The CDR3 here is CASSSGDRGSEQYV. Written as DNA, the CDR3 is TGCGCCAGCAGCTCGGGGGACAGGGGGAGCGAGCAGTACGTC.

This sequence joins TRBV19 and TRBJ2-5, with 7 bases aligning to TRBD2. CDR1 and CDR2 (germline): LNHDA, SQIVND (reference sequence). This CDR3 contains 15 residues. The V and J ends lost 3 bases and 5 bases, in that order; junction bases with no gene match: 9. The CDR3 here is CASSMTGGRWETQYF. Written as DNA, the CDR3 is TGTGCCAGTAGTATGACGGGGGGAAGGTGGGAGACCCAGTACTTC.

V gene TRBV5-1 combines with J gene TRBJ2-5; 16 nucleotides match TRBD2. This CDR3 region has 16 residues. Germline-derived CDR1 and CDR2 are SGHRS and YFSETQ. Trimming took 5 bases from V and 2 from J; bases not matched to a gene: 3. For the CDR3, the DNA is TGCGCCAGCAGTCCGGGACTAGCGGGGGGGCAAGAGACCCAGTACTTC. This gives the protein CASSPGLAGGQETQYF.

This clone appeared a single time. The CDR3 coding sequence is TGCGCCAGCAGCTTTAAGGGGGCTGAAGCTTTCTTT. Amino acids: CASSFKGAEAFF. This chain links TRBV5-1 with TRBJ1-1; D is possibly TRBD1 (6 bases). The V gene lost 2 bases and the J gene lost 6 bases, with 8 bases spanning the gap. Per germline, CDR1 SGHRS and CDR2 YFSETQ. This CDR3 is built from 12 residues. Full variable domain (outside the CDR3, taken from reference TRBV5-1 and TRBJ1-1): KAGVTQTPRYLIKTRGQQVTLSCSPISGHRSVSWYQQTPGQGLQFLFEYFSETQRNKGNFPGRFSGRQFSNSRSEMNVSTLELGDSALYLCASSFKGAEAFFGQGTRLTVV.

Notes on this clone: Other nucleotide sequences from this sample produce the same CDR3. The V gene is TRBV7-3, the J gene TRBJ2-3, with D possibly being TRBD2 (6 bases). The germline V and J ends were trimmed by 1 base and 2 bases, with 10 bases remaining between them. CDR1 SGHTA and CDR2 FQGTGA come from the germline V gene. The CDR3 covers 15 residues. This CDR3 is CASSLRGGATDTQYF. The CDR3 DNA is TGTGCCAGCAGCTTAAGGGGCGGGGCCACAGATACGCAGTATTTT. The variable domain in full, with the rest retrieved from reference TRBV7-3 and TRBJ2-3, is GAGVSQTPSNKVTEKGKYVELRCDPISGHTALYWYRQSLGQGPEFLIYFQGTGAADDSGLPNDRFFAVRPEGSVSTLKIQRTERGDSAVYLCASSLRGGATDTQYFGPGTRLTVL.

The chain links TRBV3-1 (or the pseudogene TRBV3-2) to TRBJ2-3; 11 nucleotides match TRBD2. The CDR3 runs 17 residues. V dropped 2 bases and J dropped 4; count of bases not matched to a gene: 8. Germline loops: CDR1 LGHDT, CDR2 YNNKEL (reference sequence). The CDR3 DNA follows: TGTGCCAGCAGCCAAAGGTTAGCGGGGGGGTCAGCAGATACGCAGTATTTT. Residues: CASSQRLAGGSADTQYF.

V and J are TRBV5-6 and TRBJ1-2; D remains unclear. Germline V CDR1 and CDR2: SGHDT, YYEEEE. V lost 4 bases and J 11 bases, leaving 18 bases between the germline ends. The CDR3 is made up of 13 amino acids. In nucleotides, the CDR3 is TGTGCCAGCAGCCCCCCCGGGGTGGGCAGGTACACCTTC. Its protein product is CASSPPGVGRYTF.

This chain links TRBV5-5 with TRBJ1-1; D possibly corresponds to TRBD1 (5 bases). This CDR3 is 13 amino acids long. The V end lost 2 bases, the J end lost 1 base, and 6 bases lay between the germline ends. Germline V gives CDR1 SGHKS, CDR2 YYEKEE (reference sequence). CDR3 sequence reads: CASSFQGNTEAFF. CDR3 DNA sequence: TGTGCCAGCAGCTTTCAGGGGAACACTGAAGCTTTCTTT.

V usage is TRBV20-1 and J usage is TRBJ1-1, with D unresolved. Per germline, CDR1 DFQATT and CDR2 SNEGSKA (reference sequence). The V end was cut by 6 bases, the J end by 1 base, with 6 bases between. The CDR3 length is 11 residues. CDR3 DNA sequence: TGCAGTGCCCACAGGAACACTGAAGCTTTCTTT. Translated: CSAHRNTEAFF.

V is TRBV30 and J is TRBJ2-7; D unresolved. Trimming removed 2 bases from V and 2 bases from J, with 10 bases in between. CDR1 and CDR2 from the germline V gene are GTSNPN and SVGIG (reference sequence). The CDR3 covers 13 residues. CDR3 sequence (DNA): TGTGCCTGGAGTAACAGTCCTACCTACGAGCAGTACGTC. Protein sequence: CAWSNSPTYEQYV.

This chain links TRBV19 with TRBJ2-3; tentative D call: TRBD1 (5 bases). Trimming took off 2 bases at V and 1 base at J, with 22 bases between the two ends. The CDR3 spans 19 residues. Germline V CDR1 and CDR2: LNHDA, SQIVND (reference sequence). The CDR3 DNA sequence: TGTGCCAGTAGTATATCGAAGACAGTTTCCCTGGAAGGCACAGATACGCAGTATTTT. Translated: CASSISKTVSLEGTDTQYF.

The chain employs TRBV19 and TRBJ1-1; D may be TRBD1 (5 bases). This CDR3 is built from 15 residues. Trimming took 2 bases from V and 5 from J, leaving 15 bases between them. The germline gives CDR1 LNHDA, CDR2 SQIVND (reference sequence). The CDR3 sequence is CASSIQGGVRTEAFF. The CDR3 coding sequence is TGTGCCAGTAGTATACAGGGAGGGGTGAGGACTGAAGCTTTCTTT.

V and J are TRBV2 and TRBJ2-3; 7 positions match TRBD1. The germline CDR1 and CDR2 sequences are SNHLY and FYNNEI. The CDR3 runs to 16 residues. After removal of 5 bases from V and 0 bases from J, the junction contained 8 bases not matched to a gene. The CDR3: CASSFTGEESTDTQYF. The CDR3 region has the DNA TGTGCCAGCAGTTTTACAGGGGAAGAAAGCACAGATACGCAGTATTTT.

V gene TRBV15 combines with J gene TRBJ2-5; D call uncertain. The CDR3 spans 14 residues. From germline, CDR1 is LNHNV and CDR2 YYDKDF (reference sequence). The V end lost 5 bases, the J end lost 4 bases, and 14 bases lay between the germline ends. Here the CDR3 reads CATSSYPGPETQYF. DNA of the CDR3: TGTGCCACCAGCTCTTACCCTGGGCCAGAGACCCAGTACTTC.

The CDR3 reads CATSDQINEQFF. CDR3 bases: TGTGCCACCAGTGATCAAATCAATGAGCAGTTCTTC. This chain links TRBV24-1 with TRBJ2-1, with D uncertain. CDR1 is KGHDR and CDR2 is SFDVKD in the germline V gene. The CDR3 extends over 12 amino acids. Trimming left V 3 bases short and J 6 bases short, with 5 bases between.

The rearrangement links TRBV7-9 to TRBJ1-4, with TRBD1 matching 7 bases. Germline V gene lookup returns CDR1 SEHNR and CDR2 FQNEAQ (reference sequence). Trimming removed 5 bases from V and 4 bases from J; junction bases left unmatched: 4. The CDR3 extends over 14 amino acids. Here the CDR3 DNA reads TGTGCCAGCAGCCTCCGACAGGGTAATGAAAAACTGTTTTTT. Protein: CASSLRQGNEKLFF.